This entry concerns a single T cell receptor beta chain. Its cognate antigen is unknown. Looked up from germline, CDR1 is SGHRS and CDR2 is YFSETQ. The ends were cut back, 5 bases at V and 3 bases at J, with 21 bases in the middle. The CDR3 length is 16 residues. The data originate from a study of shared clonotypes between healthy human individuals. Study-level findings and limits: Non-shared clonotypes had lower generation probabilities than clonotypes shared by all four sorted-subset donors. Clonotype sharing among donors was expected to depend on sequencing depth.

Using immunoSEQ multiplex PCR, the repertoire was profiled, and TCRdb retains in-frame clones only, with some absent. Of a few hundred thousand clones listed, roughly 96% were seen once; the top ten hold about 0.32%. The rearrangement joins TRBV5-1 to TRBJ2-7; either TRBD1 or TRBD2 may fit D (6 bases each). This TCR was recovered from a man aged 25-40 years in good health. The sequencing input was memory CD8+ T cells sorted from blood. Subset described: CD45RO+ cells pooled with CCR7-negative TemRA cells. The CDR3 is CASRSGGTTTNYEQYF. The CDR3 DNA reads as TGCGCCAGCAGATCTGGGGGGACAACTACCAACTACGAGCAGTACTTC.